This TCR beta chain derives from a study of early T cells in non-severe SARS-CoV-2 infection. Study as a whole: Sequenced material consisted of bulk RNA (from unsorted whole blood), and chains were unpaired.

As for this clonotype: Its antigen is undetermined.

Findings and caveats of the study: Anti-spike CD8 specificities were favored by VDJdb matching, whose results missed private and CD4 specificities.

Individual cDNA molecules received unique molecular identifiers during library preparation. TCRdb processed the 5' RACE reads anew with MiXCR; each CDR3 protein has one entry. The sample yields around 86,000 distinct CDR3 sequences, about 15% seen once. V lost 5 bases to trimming and J lost 0 bases, with 14 bases between them. The CDR3 is made up of 16 amino acids. Germline V gene lookup returns CDR1 SGHTA and CDR2 FQGNSA. The rearrangement links TRBV7-2 to TRBJ2-1, with D uncertain. This TCR was sampled from an adult who was a healthcare worker with PCR-confirmed SARS-CoV-2 infection or an uninfected control (not recorded which). Input material: whole blood. CDR3 DNA sequence: TGTGCCAGCAGCGGACGTAGTAGTGGCTCCTACAATGAGCAGTTCTTC. Residues: CASSGRSSGSYNEQFF. Using reference TRBV7-2 and TRBJ2-1 for the parts outside the CDR3, the full variable domain is GAGVSQSPSNKVTEKGKDVELRCDPISGHTALYWYRQSLGQGLEFLIYFQGNSAPDKSGLPSDRFSAERTGGSVSTLTIQRTQQEDSAVYLCASSGRSSGSYNEQFFGPGTRLTVL.